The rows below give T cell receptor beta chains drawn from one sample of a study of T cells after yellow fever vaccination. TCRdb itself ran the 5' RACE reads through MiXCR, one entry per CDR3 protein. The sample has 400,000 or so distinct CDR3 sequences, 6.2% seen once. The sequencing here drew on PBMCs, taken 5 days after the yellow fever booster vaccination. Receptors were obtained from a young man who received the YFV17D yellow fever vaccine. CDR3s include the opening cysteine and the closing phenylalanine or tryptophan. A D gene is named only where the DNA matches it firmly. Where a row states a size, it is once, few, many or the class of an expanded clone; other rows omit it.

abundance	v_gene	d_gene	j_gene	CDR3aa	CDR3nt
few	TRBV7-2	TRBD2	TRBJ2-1	CASSLAGTSVNEQFF	TGTGCCAGCAGCTTAGCCGGGACTAGCGTCAATGAGCAGTTCTTC
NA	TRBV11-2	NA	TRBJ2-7	CASSLGGYSGISYEQYF	TGTGCCAGCAGCTTAGGAGGGTATAGCGGAATCTCCTACGAGCAGTACTTC
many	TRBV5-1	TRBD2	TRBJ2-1	CASTSGGDNEQFF	TGCGCCAGTACTAGCGGAGGGGATAATGAGCAGTTCTTC
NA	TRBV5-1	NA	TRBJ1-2	CASSSGQTPWTF	TGCGCCAGCAGCTCAGGACAGACCCCGTGGACCTTC
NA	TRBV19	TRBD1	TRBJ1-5	CASKGQGKPQHF	TGTGCCAGTAAGGGACAGGGGAAGCCCCAGCATTTT
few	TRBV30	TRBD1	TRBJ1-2	CAWSAGQGASYYGYTF	TGTGCCTGGAGTGCGGGACAGGGGGCGTCGTACTATGGCTACACCTTC
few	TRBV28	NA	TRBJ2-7	CASSLFSAGKRNEQYF	TGTGCCAGCAGTTTATTTTCGGCAGGAAAAAGGAACGAGCAGTACTTC
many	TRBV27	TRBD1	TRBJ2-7	CASSPLGGAAEQYF	TGTGCCAGCAGTCCCTTAGGGGGCGCAGCCGAGCAGTACTTC
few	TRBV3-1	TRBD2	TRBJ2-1	CASSQSSGFNEQFF	TGTGCCAGCAGCCAGAGTAGCGGGTTCAATGAGCAGTTCTTC
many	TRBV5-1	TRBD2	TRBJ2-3	CASSKTSGRGDTQYF	TGCGCCAGCAGCAAGACTAGCGGGAGAGGGGATACGCAGTATTTT
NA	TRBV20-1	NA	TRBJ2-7	CSARVGSDRGEQYF	TGCAGTGCTAGAGTGGGGTCTGATAGGGGCGAGCAGTACTTC
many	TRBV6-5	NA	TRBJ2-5	CASSYTGVQETQYF	TGTGCCAGCAGTTATACTGGGGTACAAGAGACCCAGTACTTC
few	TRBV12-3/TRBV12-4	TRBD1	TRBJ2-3	CASSLRDRKTDTQYF	TGTGCCAGCAGTCTCCGGGACAGAAAGACAGATACGCAGTATTTT
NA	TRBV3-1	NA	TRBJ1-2	CASSQGTIDGYTF	TGTGCCAGCAGCCAAGGGACAATTGACGGCTACACCTTC
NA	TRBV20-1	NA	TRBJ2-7	CSAEIRTSPYEQYF	TGCAGTGCCGAGATAAGGACTTCCCCCTACGAGCAGTACTTC
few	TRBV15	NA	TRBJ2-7	CATSRDLRGKGNLYEQYF	TGTGCCACCAGCAGAGATCTAAGGGGCAAGGGCAACCTCTACGAGCAGTACTTC
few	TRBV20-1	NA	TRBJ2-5	CSAYYPKETQYF	TGCAGTGCTTACTACCCAAAGGAGACCCAGTACTTC
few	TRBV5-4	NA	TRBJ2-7	CASSLGGPLGYEQYF	TGTGCCAGCAGCTTGGGAGGTCCCCTGGGCTACGAGCAGTACTTC
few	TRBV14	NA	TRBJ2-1	CASSQDFQNEQFF	TGTGCCAGCAGCCAAGATTTTCAGAATGAGCAGTTCTTC
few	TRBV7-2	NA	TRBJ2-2	CASSKRANTGELFF	TGTGCCAGCAGCAAGCGCGCGAACACCGGGGAGCTGTTTTTT
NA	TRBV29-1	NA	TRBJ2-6	CSVGGVSGANVLTF	TGCAGCGTTGGGGGGGTGAGCGGGGCCAACGTCCTGACTTTC
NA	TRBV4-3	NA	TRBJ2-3	CASSQRGSAGTDTQYF	TGCGCCAGCAGCCAAAGGGGTAGCGCGGGCACAGATACGCAGTATTTT
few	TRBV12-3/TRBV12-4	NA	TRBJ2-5	CASNDHRDTTQETQYF	TGTGCCAGCAACGACCACCGGGACACAACTCAAGAGACCCAGTACTTC
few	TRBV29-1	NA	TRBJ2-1	CSADRSSYNEQFF	TGCAGCGCCGACAGGTCGTCCTACAATGAGCAGTTCTTC
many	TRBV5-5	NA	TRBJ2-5	CASSLGTGPETQYF	TGTGCCAGCAGCTTGGGAACAGGGCCAGAGACCCAGTACTTC
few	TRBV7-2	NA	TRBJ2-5	CASSLAGQGGETQYF	TGTGCCAGCAGCTTAGCCGGACAGGGAGGGGAGACCCAGTACTTC
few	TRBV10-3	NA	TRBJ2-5	CATIQGTPQETQYF	TGTGCCACTATTCAGGGAACCCCCCAAGAGACCCAGTACTTC
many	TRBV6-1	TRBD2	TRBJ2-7	CASSESGTRAYEQYF	TGTGCCAGCAGTGAAAGCGGGACTCGGGCCTACGAGCAGTACTTC
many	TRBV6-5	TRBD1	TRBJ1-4	CASSYIRLAGGSEKLFF	TGTGCCAGCAGTTACATACGGCTTGCAGGGGGCAGTGAAAAACTGTTTTTT